These 13 T cell receptor beta chains came from one sample sequenced in a study of blood T cell repertoires in COVID-19. TCRdb's table, derived via immunoSEQ multiplex PCR, lists solely in-frame clones and lacks some. The data show about 160,000 clones, under 80% seen once. Sequences were obtained from peripheral blood. Source of these receptors: a man between 65 and 85 years old with acute or convalescent COVID-19.

The chain couples TRBV6-5 to TRBJ1-4; TRBD1 might be the D (6 bases). Germline values: CDR1 MNHEY, CDR2 SVGAGI. Between the trimmed V and J ends, which lost 3 bases and 3 bases, there was a span of 11 bases. The CDR3 loop spans 15 amino acids. The CDR3 nucleotides are TGTGCCAGCAGTTATGCTTGGGGGCCTAATGAAAAACTGTTTTTT. Translated: CASSYAWGPNEKLFF.

The chain couples TRBV12-3 or TRBV12-4 to TRBJ1-2; TRBD1 might be the D (5 bases). Trimming left V 3 bases short and J 4 bases short, with 6 bases between. This CDR3 spans 12 amino acids. The CDR3 loop is CASSFRAYGYTF. CDR3 nucleotide sequence: TGTGCCAGCAGTTTCAGGGCCTATGGCTACACCTTC.

The chain uses TRBV10-1 and TRBJ2-7, with D maybe TRBD2 (5 bases). Germline V CDR1 and CDR2: WNHNN, SYGVQD (reference sequence). The CDR3 consists of 19 residues. V was trimmed by 8 bases and J by 3 bases, leaving 32 bases between them. DNA for the CDR3: TGCGCCAGCGTAAATATTATAAGGACCAAGAGGGAAATCTACTACGAGCAGTACTTC. Protein product: CASVNIIRTKREIYYEQYF.

Remarks on this clone: Since a much larger clone is just one base distant, this may be a read error. The rearrangement uses TRBV27 and TRBJ1-5; 10 bases agree with TRBD1. V dropped 6 bases and J dropped 2; count of bases not matched to a gene: 4. The CDR3 has 15 residues. Germline V CDR1 and CDR2: MNHEY, SMNVEV (reference sequence). In nucleotides, the CDR3 is TGTGCCAGCAGCTCCGGGACAGGGGGCAATCAGCCCCAGCATTTT. Protein product: CASSSGTGGNQPQHF.

The chain couples TRBV11-2 to TRBJ2-7, with TRBD2 matching over 11 bases. Germline V CDR1 and CDR2: SGHAT, FQNNGV. The CDR3 length is 15 residues. V was clipped by 5 bases and J by 2 bases; unmatched bases: 5. The CDR3 loop reads CASSTGTSGTYEQYF. DNA for the CDR3: TGTGCCAGCAGCACCGGGACTAGCGGAACCTACGAGCAGTACTTC.

This clone appeared a few times. The chain uses TRBV5-5 and TRBJ2-7; 7 nucleotides match TRBD2. The germline gives CDR1 SGHKS, CDR2 YYEKEE (reference sequence). The CDR3 spans 15 residues. V dropped 2 bases and J dropped 0; count of bases not matched to a gene: 5. DNA of the CDR3: TGTGCCAGCAGCTTCATCGGCGGGAGCTCCTACGAGCAGTACTTC. It is translated as CASSFIGGSSYEQYF.

At least ten counts were recorded for this clone. V gene TRBV6-6 combines with J gene TRBJ1-1; D remains unclear. V gave up 2 bases and J gave up 3 bases, with 13 bases separating them. Germline CDR1 MNHNY, CDR2 SVGAGI (reference sequence). This CDR3 comprises 15 residues. The DNA of the CDR3 is TGTGCCAGCAGTTACGGGCGGTGGGGAGACACTGAAGCTTTCTTT. Amino acids: CASSYGRWGDTEAFF.

Comment on this clone: Its ends do not fully match the called genes, so a read error is possible. This chain links TRBV27 with TRBJ1-5; D is perhaps TRBD1 (5 bases). The CDR3 sequence is 12 residues long. The germline CDR1 and CDR2 sequences are MNHEY and SMNVEV (reference sequence). Here the CDR3 DNA reads TGTGCCAGCAGTCTATCCGGGGGGCCCCAGCATTTT. Protein: CASSLSGGPQHF.

The chain recombines TRBV25-1 with TRBJ2-2, with TRBD2 as a possible D gene (5 bases). Trimming took 5 bases from V and 4 from J, leaving 11 bases between them. Germline CDR1 MGHDK, CDR2 SYGVNS. The CDR3 is 14 residues long. The CDR3 protein is CASSRGSFTGELFF. The DNA for the CDR3 is TGTGCCAGCAGTCGGGGATCGTTCACCGGGGAGCTGTTTTTT.

This sequence joins TRBV30 and TRBJ1-3, with D possibly matching TRBD1 (5 bases). Germline V gene sequence: CDR1 GTSNPN, CDR2 SVGIG (reference sequence). The V gene lost 4 bases and the J gene lost 9 bases, with 10 bases spanning the gap. The CDR3 extends over 11 amino acids. In DNA, the CDR3 is TGTGCCTGGATGAAAGGGGCCACCATATATTTT. Protein: CAWMKGATIYF.

The chain combines TRBV7-6 with TRBJ2-1; 10 nucleotides agree with TRBD2. Germline values: CDR1 SGHVS, CDR2 FNYEAQ. V lost 1 base to trimming and J lost 10 bases; unmatched junction nucleotides: 7. This CDR3 has 15 amino acids. The CDR3 loop is CASSLVLAGGLEQFF. CDR3 bases: TGTGCCAGCAGCTTAGTATTAGCGGGGGGACTCGAGCAGTTCTTC.

V usage is TRBV2 and J usage is TRBJ1-1, with 7 nucleotides matching TRBD1. The CDR3 totals 14 residues. With 3 bases clipped from V and 1 base from J, the junction kept 2 bases outside the gene matches. Germline values: CDR1 SNHLY, CDR2 FYNNEI. DNA of the CDR3: TGTGCCAGCAGTGAGGGGACAGCGAACACTGAAGCTTTCTTT. As protein: CASSEGTANTEAFF.

V gene TRBV19 combines with J gene TRBJ1-2; 8 bases line up with TRBD1. The CDR3 sequence is 16 residues long. Trimming at V came to 4 bases and at J to 7 bases, leaving 14 bases not matched to a gene. Germline CDR1 is LNHDA and CDR2 is SQIVND (reference sequence). As DNA, the CDR3 is TGTGCCAGTAGTACCACCTCACGGGACAGGAAGGGTGGCTACACCTTC. This sequence encodes CASSTTSRDRKGGYTF.